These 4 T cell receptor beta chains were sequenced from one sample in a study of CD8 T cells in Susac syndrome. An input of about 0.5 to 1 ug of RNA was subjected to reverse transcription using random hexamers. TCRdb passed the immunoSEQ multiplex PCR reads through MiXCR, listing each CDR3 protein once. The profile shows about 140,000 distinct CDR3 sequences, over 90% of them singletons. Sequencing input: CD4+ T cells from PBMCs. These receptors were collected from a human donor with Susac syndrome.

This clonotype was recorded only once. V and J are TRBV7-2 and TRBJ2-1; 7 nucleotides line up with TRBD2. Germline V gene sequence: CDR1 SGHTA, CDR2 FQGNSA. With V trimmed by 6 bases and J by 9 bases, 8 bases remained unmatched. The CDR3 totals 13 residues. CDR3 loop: CASRGLGLVEQFF. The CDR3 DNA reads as TGTGCCAGCAGAGGACTAGGGTTAGTTGAGCAGTTCTTC.

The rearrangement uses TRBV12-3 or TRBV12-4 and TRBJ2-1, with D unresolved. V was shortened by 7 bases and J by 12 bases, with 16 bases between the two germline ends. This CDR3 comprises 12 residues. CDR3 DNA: TGTGCCAGCACCAAAGCTAAGGTGGGGCAGTTCTTC. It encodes CASTKAKVGQFF.

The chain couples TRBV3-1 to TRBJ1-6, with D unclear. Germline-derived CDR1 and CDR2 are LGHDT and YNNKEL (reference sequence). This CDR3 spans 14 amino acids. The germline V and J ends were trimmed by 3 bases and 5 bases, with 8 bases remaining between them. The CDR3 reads CASSHVGDNSPLHF. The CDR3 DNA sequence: TGTGCCAGCAGCCACGTTGGCGATAATTCACCCCTCCACTTT.

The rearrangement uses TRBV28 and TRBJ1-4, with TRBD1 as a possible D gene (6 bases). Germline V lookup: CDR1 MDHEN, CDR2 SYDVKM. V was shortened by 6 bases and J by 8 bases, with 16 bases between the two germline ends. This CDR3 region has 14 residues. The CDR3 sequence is CASSSDRSGEKLFF. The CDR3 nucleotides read TGTGCCAGCAGCTCCGACAGGAGCGGGGAAAAACTGTTTTTT.